This entry features one T cell receptor beta chain sequence. Its antigen is unknown. This could be a read error, since a much larger clone is one nucleotide away. This sample is drawn from a study of shared clonotypes between healthy human individuals. Overall study results and limits: It was only blood that was sampled, and tissue repertoires likely differ.

Trimming removed 5 bases at V and 1 base at J, with 8 bases between. The CDR3 is 13 residues long. The germline CDR1 and CDR2 sequences are SGHVS and FNYEAQ. Study donors comprised healthy, HIV-negative adults devoid of recent acute infection or vaccination. Only in-frame clones appear in the TCRdb table, and some are missing; sequencing was by immunoSEQ multiplex PCR. The profile covers about 1.1 million clones, with about 80% appearing a single time and approximately 0.56% taken by the ten largest. The receptor was isolated from a man aged 18 to 29 in good health. Some clones in this sample may be carry-over from other donors' samples. The specimen was memory CD4+ T cells from PBMCs. Subset in this sample: CD45RA-negative fraction. This sequence joins TRBV7-6 and TRBJ1-1; D ambiguous. CDR3 protein: CASSVDENTEAFF. The CDR3 region has the DNA TGTGCCAGCAGCGTAGACGAGAACACTGAAGCTTTCTTT.